The clone carrying this TCR beta chain has a single count. As yet, its antigen is unknown. This likely comes from a read error, as the CDR3 has no conserved phenylalanine or tryptophan at its end. Germline CDR1 and CDR2: SGHTA and FQGTGA. The CDR3 is 13 residues long. Trimming shortened V by 2 bases and J by 2 bases, and 6 bases separated the two germline ends. There were TCR beta CDR3 regions amplified from RNA transcripts. First-round RT-PCR targeting the TCR CDR3 was performed with the HTBI primer set. Via MiXCR, TCRdb re-called the multiplex PCR reads, giving one row per CDR3 protein. The sample shows about 840,000 distinct CDR3 sequences, roughly 40% of them seen only once. These data are taken from a study of T cells in Graves' hyperthyroidism and ophthalmopathy. Orbital computed tomography and thyroid ultrasound, together with serum TRAb and thyroxine and clinical symptoms, were used for diagnoses. PBMCs came from around 10 ml fresh peripheral blood.

Study-wide points: Most thyroid clonotypes expanded above 0.001 were also detected in blood.

The chain employs TRBV7-3 and TRBJ2-5, with no clear D. The sequence was obtained from a man between 18 and 35 years old with Graves' hyperthyroidism. The sequenced material came from blood. CDR3: CASSLGRQETQYL. The CDR3 DNA sequence: TGTGCCAGCAGCTTAGGACGGCAAGAGACCCAGTACCTC.